This T cell receptor beta chain was sequenced during a study of blood T cell repertoires in COVID-19. Sequencing was performed with immunoSEQ multiplex PCR; in TCRdb, only in-frame clones are kept and a portion is missing. Seen here are roughly 440,000 clones, 88% observed once, and the top ten hold approximately 12%. This receptor was identified in a woman in her fifties or sixties with COVID-19, enrolled during active disease. The specimen was peripheral blood.

The CDR3 sequence: CASSVDRGNTIYF. CDR3 coding DNA: TGTGCCAGCAGCGTCGACAGGGGTAACACCATATATTTT. The chain is built from TRBV9 and TRBJ1-3, with TRBD1 matching over 8 bases. The J segment lost 7 bases and the V segment lost 2 bases, leaving 2 bases of the junction unmatched. The CDR3 runs to 13 residues. Looked up from germline, CDR1 is SGDLS and CDR2 is YYNGEE.